This passage covers 27 T cell receptor beta chains from one sample sequenced in a study of blood T cell repertoires in COVID-19. TCRdb's copy holds only in-frame clones and misses some; the assay was immunoSEQ multiplex PCR. The top ten clones hold 1% to 1.5% of a sample with 180,000 or so clones, roughly 84% of them seen once. Sample: PBMCs or T cells enriched from blood (not recorded which). The receptors here all came from a human donor with acute COVID-19. The donor label of this sample is uncertain.

This clone was found a few times. The chain's CDR3 is CASSPGQVDTGELFF. The CDR3 DNA reads TGCGCCAGCAGCCCGGGACAGGTAGACACCGGGGAGCTGTTTTTT. V and J are TRBV10-1 and TRBJ2-2, with 8 positions matching TRBD1. With 6 bases clipped from V and 3 bases from J, the junction kept 6 bases outside the gene matches. The CDR3 length is 15 residues. CDR1 WNHNN and CDR2 SYGVQD come from the germline V gene (reference sequence).

This clone was found a few times. CDR3 sequence: CASSEGSRLGYTF. The CDR3 bases are TGTGCCAGCAGTGAAGGCAGCAGGCTAGGCTACACCTTC. V and J are TRBV6-1 and TRBJ1-2; no firm D call. Trimming cost V 1 base and J 8 bases, with 11 bases left between them. This CDR3 has 13 residues. The germline V gene encodes CDR1 MNHNS and CDR2 SASEGT.

This clone has only a few counts. CDR3 in amino acids: CASSLTMGAEYGYTF. CDR3 DNA sequence: TGTGCCAGCAGCTTAACTATGGGGGCGGAATATGGCTACACCTTC. V gene TRBV7-9 combines with J gene TRBJ1-2; possibly TRBD1 for D (6 bases). The CDR3 loop spans 15 amino acids. V lost 2 bases, J lost 5 bases, and 15 bases lay in between. Looked up from germline, CDR1 is SEHNR and CDR2 is FQNEAQ (reference sequence).

The gene calls are TRBV5-1 and TRBJ2-1; 12 bases are a match to TRBD1. J was trimmed by 4 bases and V by 4 bases; bases with no gene match: 3. From germline, CDR1 is SGHRS and CDR2 YFSETQ. The CDR3 totals 15 residues. DNA for the CDR3: TGCGCCAGCAGCAGGGGACAGGGGGCTTACAATGAGCAGTTCTTC. Protein sequence: CASSRGQGAYNEQFF.

The gene calls are TRBV30 and TRBJ2-1, with D tentatively TRBD2 (5 bases). Germline lookup yields CDR1 GTSNPN and CDR2 SVGIG (reference sequence). V was pared by 0 bases and J by 6 bases, with 9 bases between. CDR3 length: 13 amino acids. CDR3 residues: CAWSVLGFNEQFF. The DNA for the CDR3 is TGTGCCTGGAGTGTACTAGGGTTCAATGAGCAGTTCTTC.

V and J are TRBV5-1 and TRBJ2-7, with D unclear. Germline V gene data show CDR1 as SGHRS and CDR2 as YFSETQ. The V and J ends lost 4 bases and 3 bases respectively, with 14 bases between them. This CDR3 is built from 14 residues. The CDR3 DNA reads as TGCGCCAGCAGCCGCGCCCACCGAGACTACGAGCAGTACTTC. Protein: CASSRAHRDYEQYF.

The chain carries TRBV10-3 and TRBJ2-3; 10 bases are shared with TRBD1. Germline V gene lookup returns CDR1 ENHRY and CDR2 SYGVKD. The V and J ends lost 9 bases and 0 bases, in that order; junction bases with no gene match: 6. The CDR3 extends over 15 amino acids. The CDR3 reads CAIRDRGKSTDTQYF. The CDR3 DNA reads as TGTGCCATACGGGACAGGGGAAAAAGCACAGATACGCAGTATTTT.

The chain employs TRBV10-3 and TRBJ1-1; D might be TRBD1 (6 bases). Germline lookup yields CDR1 ENHRY and CDR2 SYGVKD. V gave up 11 bases and J gave up 3 bases, with 16 bases separating them. The CDR3 runs to 13 residues. CDR3 region: CAGGEGEDTEAFF. CDR3 in DNA: TGTGCCGGAGGGGAGGGGGAGGACACTGAAGCTTTCTTT.

The CDR3 DNA reads TGTGCCAGTACCGTACAGGGGGCGCAAGATACGCAGTATTTT. This codes for CASTVQGAQDTQYF. The chain joins TRBV19 to TRBJ2-3, with 9 bases aligning to TRBD1. Germline-derived CDR1 and CDR2 are LNHDA and SQIVND (reference sequence). CDR3 length: 14 amino acids. The trim removed 7 bases at V and 5 bases at J, leaving 7 bases unmatched. Filled out from reference TRBV19 and TRBJ2-3, the complete variable domain reads DGGITQSPKYLFRKEGQNVTLSCEQNLNHDAMYWYRQDPGQGLRLIYYSQIVNDFQKGDIAEGYSVSREKKESFPLTVTSAQKNPTAFYLCASTVQGAQDTQYFGPGTRLTVL.

The rearrangement uses TRBV18 and TRBJ2-7; the D is unclear. The germline CDR1 and CDR2 sequences are KGHSH and LQKENI. The CDR3 covers 14 residues. V was clipped by 0 bases and J by 2 bases, with 8 bases between them. Here the CDR3 reads CASSPPGSPYEQYF. As DNA, the CDR3 is TGTGCCAGCTCACCACCGGGCAGTCCCTACGAGCAGTACTTC.

The gene calls are TRBV19 and TRBJ2-3; 12 bases agree with TRBD2. The junction had 2 bases not matched to a gene; V was cut back by 10 bases and J by 3 bases. The V gene's germline CDR1 is LNHDA and CDR2 SQIVND (reference sequence). The CDR3 covers 13 residues. The CDR3 here is CATSGGGTDTQYF. CDR3 nucleotide sequence: TGTGCCACTAGCGGGGGGGGGACAGATACGCAGTATTTT.

This clone was observed a few times. CDR3 DNA: TGTGCCAGCAGTTCCACCAGGACAGCTAACTATGGCTACACCTTC. This codes for CASSSTRTANYGYTF. J is TRBJ1-2 and V is TRBV6-2 or TRBV6-3; D might be TRBD1 (6 bases). Germline V gene lookup returns CDR1 MNHEY and CDR2 SVGEGT. The CDR3 consists of 15 residues. Trimming took 4 bases from V and 0 from J, leaving 12 bases between them.

This chain uses TRBV6-6 with TRBJ2-7, with D perhaps TRBD2 (6 bases). The CDR3 loop spans 14 amino acids. Germline V gives CDR1 MNHNY, CDR2 SVGAGI (reference sequence). Trimming shortened V by 6 bases and J by 0 bases, and 12 bases separated the two germline ends. CDR3 amino acids: CASSQGLPSYEQYF. The CDR3 region has the DNA TGTGCCAGCAGCCAGGGACTTCCCTCCTACGAGCAGTACTTC.

The chain combines TRBV19 with TRBJ1-1; maybe TRBD1 (6 bases). This CDR3 is built from 13 residues. Germline values: CDR1 LNHDA, CDR2 SQIVND (reference sequence). Trimming took 6 bases from V and 8 from J, leaving 16 bases between them. The CDR3: CASSRGERQEAFF. In nucleotides, the CDR3 is TGTGCCAGTAGCAGGGGCGAACGCCAGGAAGCTTTCTTT.

The gene calls are TRBV3-1 (or the pseudogene TRBV3-2) and TRBJ1-1, with D tentatively TRBD1 (5 bases). The CDR3 consists of 14 residues. Trimming cost V 2 bases and J 2 bases, with 9 bases left between them. The germline gives CDR1 LGHDT, CDR2 YNNKEL (reference sequence). CDR3: CASSQRGSNTEAFF. CDR3 DNA: TGTGCCAGCAGCCAAAGGGGCTCCAACACTGAAGCTTTCTTT.

This clone was seen a few times. Other DNA sequences of this sample code for an identical CDR3. The rearrangement links TRBV6-2 or TRBV6-3 to TRBJ2-2, with 8 bases that match TRBD1. Trimming took 6 bases from V and 1 from J; bases not matched to a gene: 4. CDR1 is MNHEY, CDR2 SVGEGT, per germline. The CDR3 runs to 15 residues. In nucleotides, the CDR3 is TGTGCCAGCAGCCACGGACAGGGGAACACCGGGGAGCTGTTTTTT. Amino acids: CASSHGQGNTGELFF.

The genes are TRBV12-5 and TRBJ2-7, with a possible D match to TRBD1 (5 bases). V was pared by 3 bases and J by 7 bases, with 13 bases between. This CDR3 comprises 13 residues. The germline V gene has CDR1 LGHNT and CDR2 FRNRAP. The CDR3 loop is CASGFVGQGEQYF. The CDR3 region has the DNA TGTGCTAGTGGTTTCGTGGGGCAAGGGGAGCAGTACTTC.

The chain links TRBV2 to TRBJ1-1; D perhaps matches TRBD1 (5 bases). Trimming left V 3 bases short and J 4 bases short, with 12 bases between. Germline CDR1 reads SNHLY; CDR2 reads FYNNEI. The CDR3 covers 14 residues. The CDR3: CASSEGRASTEAFF. The CDR3 DNA reads TGTGCCAGCAGTGAGGGCAGGGCATCCACTGAAGCTTTCTTT.

This clone was detected once. The chain combines TRBV7-9 with TRBJ2-3; TRBD2 agrees at 7 bases. Germline V gene lookup returns CDR1 SEHNR and CDR2 FQNEAQ (reference sequence). This CDR3 has 15 amino acids. The V and J ends lost 1 base and 0 bases, in that order; junction bases with no gene match: 1. The CDR3 here is CASSLGGRSTDTQYF. The CDR3 bases are TGTGCCAGCAGCTTAGGCGGGAGAAGCACAGATACGCAGTATTTT.

The V gene is TRBV9, the J gene TRBJ1-1; no firm D call. This CDR3 spans 15 amino acids. Trimming pared 3 bases from V and 3 bases from J, leaving 15 bases between. CDR1 and CDR2 from the germline V gene are SGDLS and YYNGEE. CDR3 region: CASSEDGTEDTEAFF. The CDR3 DNA sequence: TGTGCCAGCAGCGAGGACGGCACGGAGGACACTGAAGCTTTCTTT.

A single count supports this clone. The CDR3 DNA sequence: TGTGCCTGGAGTGAAAAACAGGGGCCTCTCTATGGCTACACCTTC. It translates to CAWSEKQGPLYGYTF. The J gene is TRBJ1-2, the V gene TRBV30; 7 bases are a match to TRBD1. V shed 1 base, J shed 4 bases, and the junction held 9 bases outside the gene matches. Germline values: CDR1 GTSNPN, CDR2 SVGIG (reference sequence). This CDR3 spans 15 amino acids.

The chain carries TRBV2 and TRBJ1-2, with D maybe TRBD1 (5 bases). V dropped 4 bases and J dropped 2 bases, with 11 bases sitting between them. This CDR3 spans 14 amino acids. Germline-derived CDR1 and CDR2 are SNHLY and FYNNEI. CDR3: CASSVNPGNYGYTF. CDR3 bases: TGTGCCAGCAGTGTAAACCCAGGGAACTATGGCTACACCTTC.

The chain links TRBV30 to TRBJ1-1, with 7 nucleotides matching TRBD1. Germline V gene lookup returns CDR1 GTSNPN and CDR2 SVGIG (reference sequence). J gave up 0 bases and V 8 bases, and 9 bases lay outside the gene matches. This CDR3 is 14 amino acids long. Here the CDR3 reads CAGRTGLMNTEAFF. The CDR3 bases are TGTGCCGGTAGGACAGGACTCATGAACACTGAAGCTTTCTTT.

The rearrangement joins TRBV6-1 to TRBJ1-1; D gene unclear. The CDR3 is 14 amino acids. V was cut by 3 bases and J by 0 bases, with 8 bases left in between. Germline V gene data show CDR1 as MNHNS and CDR2 as SASEGT. The CDR3 DNA is TGTGCCAGCAGTGAGAACAGATTGAACACTGAAGCTTTCTTT. This sequence encodes CASSENRLNTEAFF.

The chain couples TRBV6-5 to TRBJ1-1; 8 bases map to TRBD1. The ends lost 6 bases at V and 5 bases at J; junction bases unmatched: 8. There are 14 residues in the CDR3. Germline-derived CDR1 and CDR2 are MNHEY and SVGAGI. The CDR3: CASSRGTGNTEAFF. CDR3 DNA sequence: TGTGCCAGCAGCCGAGGGACAGGAAATACTGAAGCTTTCTTT.

This clone has just one count. The chain links TRBV6-2 or TRBV6-3 to TRBJ2-7, with D uncertain. V was clipped by 3 bases and J by 3 bases, with 9 bases between them. From germline, CDR1 is MNHEY and CDR2 SVGEGT. This CDR3 has 13 residues. CDR3 sequence (DNA): TGTGCCAGCAGTTATGGCTACAGCTACGAGCAGTACTTC. Protein product: CASSYGYSYEQYF.

The rearrangement joins TRBV7-2 to TRBJ2-3; 14 nucleotides match TRBD2. The J segment lost 2 bases and the V segment lost 5 bases, leaving 3 bases of the junction unmatched. CDR1 is SGHTA and CDR2 is FQGNSA in the germline V gene. There are 16 residues in the CDR3. The CDR3 nucleotides read TGTGCCAGCAGCCTGGGACTAGCGGGGGTCACAGATACGCAGTATTTT. This sequence encodes CASSLGLAGVTDTQYF.